This T cell receptor (beta chain) comes out of a study of blood T cells in healthy people across ages. The authors ran a second PCR of about 7 to 11 cycles using a sample-barcoded 5' primer and a J-beta primer mix. A template-switch adaptor containing 12 random nucleotides labeled each cDNA molecule. Using its own MiXCR run on the 5' RACE reads, TCRdb lists one record per CDR3 protein. The table has fewer than 900,000 distinct CDR3 sequences, roughly two fifths seen once. The CDR3 spans 14 residues. Looked up from germline, CDR1 is SGHAT and CDR2 is FQDESV (reference sequence). Trimming took off 6 bases at V and 5 bases at J, with 16 bases between the two ends. The study's findings and limits: Roughly linearly, TCR beta diversity per million T cells fell as age increased.

Note on this clonotype: No antigen is known for it.

The receptor comes from a woman aged 60-75 years in good health. Sequenced material: blood. The chain uses TRBV11-1 and TRBJ2-5; the D is unclear. CDR3 sequence: CASRSSWAGETQYF. The CDR3 nucleotides read TGTGCCAGCAGATCTTCCTGGGCTGGGGAGACCCAGTACTTC.